Presented here are 26 T cell receptor beta chains from one specimen sequenced in a study of T cell changes during pregnancy in multiple sclerosis. Here immunoSEQ multiplex PCR was the method, and the copy in TCRdb shows in-frame clones only, minus some. This table holds roughly 41,000 clones, 90% found once. Here the sequenced sample was CD8+ T cells from peripheral blood mononuclear cells, taken in the third trimester of pregnancy. These receptors were collected from a female donor with multiple sclerosis, enrolled in a pregnancy study.

For the CDR3, the DNA is TGTGCCAGCAGCCTCGACAGTGAAGCTTTCTTT. This sequence encodes CASSLDSEAFF. This chain uses TRBV5-6 with TRBJ1-1, with D possibly being TRBD1 (5 bases). V was shortened by 4 bases and J by 7 bases, with 8 bases between the two germline ends. The V gene's germline CDR1 is SGHDT and CDR2 YYEEEE. The CDR3 spans 11 residues. Combining the CDR3 with reference TRBV5-6 and TRBJ1-1 gives the whole variable domain DAGVTQSPTHLIKTRGQQVTLRCSPKSGHDTVSWYQQALGQGPQFIFQYYEEEERQRGNFPDRFSGHQFPNYSSELNVNALLLGDSALYLCASSLDSEAFFGQGTRLTVV.

The chain recombines TRBV27 with TRBJ2-7; 8 bases line up with TRBD1. The CDR3 spans 16 residues. V shed 0 bases and J 4 bases; nucleotides not matched to a gene: 8. Germline CDR1 MNHEY, CDR2 SMNVEV (reference sequence). CDR3 sequence reads: CASSLSIGTGMYEQYF. In DNA form, the CDR3 reads TGTGCCAGCAGTTTATCGATCGGGACAGGAATGTACGAGCAGTACTTC.

This clone was seen a single time. The chain joins TRBV6-5 to TRBJ1-5; D may be TRBD1 (5 bases). There are 14 residues in the CDR3. Germline V gene sequence: CDR1 MNHEY, CDR2 SVGAGI. The germline V and J ends were trimmed by 5 bases and 2 bases, with 10 bases remaining between them. The CDR3 protein is CASSKGPGNQPQHF. Written as DNA, the CDR3 is TGTGCCAGCAGTAAGGGGCCAGGCAATCAGCCCCAGCATTTT.

This chain joins TRBV7-9 and TRBJ2-7; D is perhaps TRBD1 (5 bases). Germline CDR1 SEHNR, CDR2 FQNEAQ (reference sequence). With 5 bases removed from V and 5 bases from J, the gap between germline ends came to 10 bases. The CDR3 is 12 amino acids. The CDR3 is CASSQGVDEQYF. In DNA, the CDR3 is TGTGCCAGCAGCCAGGGTGTGGACGAGCAGTACTTC.

The chain links TRBV5-5 to TRBJ2-3; D gene uncertain. V shed 3 bases and J shed 4 bases, with 9 bases lying between them. Germline assignment: CDR1 SGHKS and CDR2 YYEKEE (reference sequence). The CDR3 is 13 residues long. The CDR3 loop reads CASSSPPSDTQYF. CDR3 sequence (DNA): TGTGCCAGCAGCTCCCCCCCTTCAGATACGCAGTATTTT.

This chain links TRBV7-9 with TRBJ2-7, with D tentatively TRBD2 (5 bases). The ends were cut back, 5 bases at V and 0 bases at J, with 8 bases in the middle. The length of the CDR3 is 13 residues. Germline V CDR1 and CDR2: SEHNR, FQNEAQ (reference sequence). The CDR3 DNA reads as TGTGCCAGCAGCCCGGACTCCTCCTACGAGCAGTACTTC. Protein sequence: CASSPDSSYEQYF.

This clone was seen once. V and J are TRBV4-3 and TRBJ2-2; maybe TRBD2 (5 bases). The germline gives CDR1 LGHNA, CDR2 YSLEER. Trimming shortened V by 3 bases and J by 5 bases, and 13 bases separated the two germline ends. This CDR3 has 15 amino acids. The CDR3 sequence: CASSQSDGGTGELFF. The DNA of the CDR3 is TGCGCCAGCAGCCAGTCGGACGGAGGAACCGGGGAGCTGTTTTTT.

The genes are TRBV30 and TRBJ2-7, with 8 positions matching TRBD1. CDR1 GTSNPN and CDR2 SVGIG come from the germline V gene (reference sequence). The CDR3 runs 13 residues. V gave up 4 bases and J gave up 7 bases; unmatched junction bases: 9. CDR3 DNA sequence: TGTGCCTGGACTATAGTACAGGGGGGAGAGCAGTACTTC. Protein: CAWTIVQGGEQYF.

This chain connects TRBV12-5 to TRBJ2-2; 10 bases are a match to TRBD2. Germline CDR1 and CDR2: LGHNT and FRNRAP. The CDR3 covers 15 residues. V was pared by 3 bases and J by 6 bases, with 4 bases of the junction left unmatched. The CDR3 coding sequence is TGTGCTAGTGGTTTTCAGCGGGAGGGACCCGGGGAGCTGTTTTTT. Translating it yields CASGFQREGPGELFF.

V and J are TRBV6-1 and TRBJ1-1; a possible D gene is TRBD1 (5 bases). Germline V CDR1 and CDR2: MNHNS, SASEGT. CDR3 size: 17 residues. The V gene lost 3 bases and the J gene lost 3 bases, with 20 bases spanning the gap. The CDR3 region is CASSDPGLGRTDTEAFF. The CDR3 coding sequence is TGTGCCAGCAGTGACCCGGGACTCGGAAGGACGGACACTGAAGCTTTCTTT.

The rearrangement joins TRBV9 to TRBJ2-1; TRBD2 agrees at 10 bases. Germline V gives CDR1 SGDLS, CDR2 YYNGEE. The CDR3 is 15 amino acids. V lost 3 bases to trimming and J lost 6 bases; unmatched junction nucleotides: 6. Written as DNA, the CDR3 is TGTGCCAGCAGCGCCCCAGCGGGAGGGGTCAATGAGCAGTTCTTC. Translation: CASSAPAGGVNEQFF.

This chain joins TRBV18 and TRBJ2-7; unclear D gene. The CDR3 has 14 amino acids. With 0 bases removed from V and 3 bases from J, the gap between germline ends came to 9 bases. The germline V gene has CDR1 KGHSH and CDR2 LQKENI. The CDR3, as DNA: TGTGCCAGCTCACCACCGGGCCTTCTCTACGAGCAGTACTTC. It is translated as CASSPPGLLYEQYF.

The V gene is TRBV5-1, the J gene TRBJ2-1; 8 positions agree with TRBD1. The CDR3 covers 15 residues. CDR1 and CDR2 from the germline V gene are SGHRS and YFSETQ. J lost 8 bases, V lost 4 bases, and 11 bases had no gene match. This CDR3 is CASSRRQGFEDEQFF. The CDR3 nucleotides are TGCGCCAGCAGCAGGAGACAGGGGTTTGAGGATGAGCAGTTCTTC.

The V and J genes are TRBV13 and TRBJ2-7, with D hard to call. Germline CDR1 is PRHDT and CDR2 is FYEKMQ (reference sequence). V lost 5 bases to trimming and J lost 4 bases, with 9 bases between them. The CDR3 contains 12 residues. This CDR3 is CASSEDNYEQYF. DNA of the CDR3: TGTGCCAGCAGCGAGGATAATTACGAGCAGTACTTC.

The chain joins TRBV27 to TRBJ2-7; maybe TRBD1 (5 bases). With 6 bases removed from V and 4 bases from J, the gap between germline ends came to 13 bases. The CDR3 sequence is 13 residues long. Per the germline V gene, CDR1 is MNHEY and CDR2 is SMNVEV (reference sequence). CDR3 region: CASSRRQMYEQYF. CDR3 nucleotides: TGTGCCAGCAGCCGAAGACAGATGTACGAGCAGTACTTC.

The CDR3 nucleotides read TGTGCCAGCAGCTCCCGAACCGGGACTAGCGGGGTGGCACAAGGCTACGAGCAGTACTTC. This codes for CASSSRTGTSGVAQGYEQYF. The chain has TRBV13 and TRBJ2-7; TRBD2 matches at 13 bases. The V gene end was trimmed by 4 bases and the J gene end by 3 bases; junction bases not matched to a gene: 18. The CDR3 sequence is 20 residues long. CDR1 and CDR2 from the germline V gene are PRHDT and FYEKMQ (reference sequence). Based on the CDR3 plus reference TRBV13 and TRBJ2-7, the full variable domain is AAGVIQSPRHLIKEKRETATLKCYPIPRHDTVYWYQQGPGQDPQFLISFYEKMQSDKGSIPDRFSAQQFSDYHSELNMSSLELGDSALYFCASSSRTGTSGVAQGYEQYFGPGTRLTVT.

The genes are TRBV27 and TRBJ2-1, with TRBD1 matching over 11 bases. This CDR3 is built from 15 residues. The J segment lost 3 bases and the V segment lost 5 bases, leaving 3 bases of the junction unmatched. From germline, CDR1 is MNHEY and CDR2 SMNVEV (reference sequence). CDR3 sequence: CASSPGQGGYNEQFF. The CDR3 nucleotides read TGTGCCAGCAGTCCGGGACAGGGGGGCTACAATGAGCAGTTCTTC.

This chain joins TRBV15 and TRBJ2-3; TRBD2 matches at 11 bases. The CDR3 totals 15 residues. Germline loops: CDR1 LNHNV, CDR2 YYDKDF (reference sequence). Trimming at V came to 3 bases and at J to 5 bases, leaving 4 bases not matched to a gene. The CDR3 DNA follows: TGTGCCACCAGCAGCACTAGCGGGGGAGGAGATACGCAGTATTTT. Its translation is CATSSTSGGGDTQYF.

This chain links TRBV18 with TRBJ2-7; D may be TRBD1 (6 bases). Per germline, CDR1 KGHSH and CDR2 LQKENI. CDR3 length: 18 residues. The V end lost 6 bases, the J end lost 6 bases, and 30 bases lay between the germline ends. The CDR3: CASSPYEQGPTSLPEQYF. In DNA form, the CDR3 reads TGTGCCAGCTCGCCGTACGAACAGGGTCCCACCAGTCTCCCCGAGCAGTACTTC.

This chain joins TRBV4-2 and TRBJ2-2, with 7 bases aligning to TRBD2. The CDR3 covers 16 residues. Germline V lookup: CDR1 LGHNA, CDR2 YNFKEQ. Trimming at V came to 1 base and at J to 1 base, leaving 3 bases not matched to a gene. CDR3 loop: CASSQGGSGNTGELFF. CDR3 bases: TGTGCCAGCAGCCAAGGCGGGAGCGGGAACACCGGGGAGCTGTTTTTT.

This chain joins TRBV13 and TRBJ1-1; the D is unclear. Between the trimmed V and J ends, which lost 6 bases and 4 bases, there was a span of 15 bases. The germline V gene encodes CDR1 PRHDT and CDR2 FYEKMQ (reference sequence). The CDR3 contains 14 residues. CDR3 DNA: TGTGCCAGCAGAGACGGAGGGTACGGCACTGAAGCTTTCTTT. It codes for CASRDGGYGTEAFF.

The chain combines TRBV7-9 with TRBJ2-5, with 7 bases lining up with TRBD2. This CDR3 is 15 amino acids long. Germline CDR1 is SEHNR and CDR2 is FQNEAQ (reference sequence). V lost 5 bases, J lost 1 base, and 7 bases stayed unmatched. The CDR3 coding sequence is TGTGCCAGCAGCCCCCGGGACTATTCCCAAGAGACCCAGTACTTC. Translating it yields CASSPRDYSQETQYF.

The chain joins TRBV7-9 to TRBJ2-6; D is unresolved. This CDR3 comprises 16 residues. V lost 4 bases and J lost 1, with 11 bases in between. Germline CDR1 is SEHNR and CDR2 is FQNEAQ (reference sequence). For the CDR3, the DNA is TGTGCCAGCAGCTCCCCCCCAGTATCTGGGGCCAACGTCCTGACTTTC. It codes for CASSSPPVSGANVLTF.

This chain connects TRBV27 to TRBJ2-7; TRBD1 matches 7 bases. Trimming at V came to 2 bases and at J to 3 bases, leaving 7 bases not matched to a gene. The CDR3 loop spans 15 amino acids. The V gene's germline CDR1 is MNHEY and CDR2 SMNVEV (reference sequence). CDR3 in amino acids: CASSLRRQGHYEQYF. The CDR3 bases are TGTGCCAGCAGTTTAAGGAGACAGGGACACTACGAGCAGTACTTC.

This clone occurred a few times. The genes are TRBV4-2 and TRBJ2-2; the D gene is possibly TRBD1 (5 bases). This CDR3 has 15 residues. V was shortened by 3 bases and J by 1 base, with 9 bases between the two germline ends. CDR1 is LGHNA, CDR2 YNFKEQ, per germline. This CDR3 is CASSHRTGNTGELFF. CDR3 nucleotides: TGTGCCAGCAGCCACCGAACAGGGAACACCGGGGAGCTGTTTTTT.

The rearrangement links TRBV28 to TRBJ1-5; D is perhaps TRBD1 (5 bases). The germline gives CDR1 MDHEN, CDR2 SYDVKM. The CDR3 consists of 16 residues. Trimming removed 6 bases at V and 5 bases at J, with 20 bases between. The CDR3 nucleotides read TGTGCCAGCAGCACGAACGGGGGACCCCACGATCAGCCCCAGCATTTT. Translating gives CASSTNGGPHDQPQHF.